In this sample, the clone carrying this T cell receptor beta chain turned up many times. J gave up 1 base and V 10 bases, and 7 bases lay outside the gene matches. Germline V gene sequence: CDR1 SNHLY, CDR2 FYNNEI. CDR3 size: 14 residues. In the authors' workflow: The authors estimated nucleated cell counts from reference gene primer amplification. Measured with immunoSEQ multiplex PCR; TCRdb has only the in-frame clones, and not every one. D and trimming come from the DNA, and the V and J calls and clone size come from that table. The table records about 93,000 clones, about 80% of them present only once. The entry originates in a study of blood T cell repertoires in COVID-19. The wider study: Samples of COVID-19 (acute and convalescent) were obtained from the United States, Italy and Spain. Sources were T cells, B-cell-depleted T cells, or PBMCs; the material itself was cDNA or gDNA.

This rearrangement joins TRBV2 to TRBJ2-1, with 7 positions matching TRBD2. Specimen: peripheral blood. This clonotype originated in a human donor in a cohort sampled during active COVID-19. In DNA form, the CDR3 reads TGTGCCATCATAGCGGGCGAATCCTACAATGAGCAGTTCTTC. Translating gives CAIIAGESYNEQFF.